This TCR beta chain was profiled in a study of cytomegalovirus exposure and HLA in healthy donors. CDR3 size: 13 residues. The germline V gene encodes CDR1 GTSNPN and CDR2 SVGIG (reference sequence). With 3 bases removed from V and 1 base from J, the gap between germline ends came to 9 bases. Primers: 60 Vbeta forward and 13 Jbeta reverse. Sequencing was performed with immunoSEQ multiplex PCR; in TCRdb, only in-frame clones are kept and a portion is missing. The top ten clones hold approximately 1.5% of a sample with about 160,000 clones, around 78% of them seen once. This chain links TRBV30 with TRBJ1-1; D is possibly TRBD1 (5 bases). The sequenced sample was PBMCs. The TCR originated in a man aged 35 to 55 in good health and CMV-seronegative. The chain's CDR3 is CAWSRQPNTEAFF. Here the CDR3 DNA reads TGTGCCTGGAGCCGACAGCCGAACACTGAAGCTTTCTTT.